This T cell receptor (beta chain) was profiled in a study of CD8 T cells in ankylosing spondylitis. V lost 3 bases and J 5 bases, leaving 10 bases between the germline ends. The CDR3 sequence is 13 residues long. Looked up from germline, CDR1 is SGHTA and CDR2 is FQGTGA. Quantitative 5'-RACE with molecular barcodes was used to make the TCR beta libraries. TCRdb processed the 5' RACE reads anew with MiXCR; each CDR3 protein has one entry. Found here are around 88,000 distinct CDR3 sequences, 8.8% of them singletons; the top ten hold just over 5%. This clonotype was observed at least ten times. The gene calls are TRBV7-3 and TRBJ1-1; D call uncertain. Sequenced material: blood, either unsorted or a sorted T cell fraction (not recorded which). This TCR was sampled from a male donor with ankylosing spondylitis or in good health (not recorded which). CDR3 residues: CASSFGGGTEAFF. In nucleotides, the CDR3 is TGTGCCAGCAGCTTTGGTGGAGGGACTGAAGCTTTCTTT. Drawing the rest from reference TRBV7-3 and TRBJ1-1, the complete variable domain is GAGVSQTPSNKVTEKGKYVELRCDPISGHTALYWYRQSLGQGPEFLIYFQGTGAADDSGLPNDRFFAVRPEGSVSTLKIQRTERGDSAVYLCASSFGGGTEAFFGQGTRLTVV.